This T cell receptor (beta chain) was observed in a study of cytomegalovirus exposure and HLA in healthy donors. The overall study: Prior work identified 100 million to 130 million unique TCR beta sequences in some 200 million T cells. The study's findings and limits: An analysis that came later showed most CMV-associated TCR beta chains appearing HLA-restricted. Later analysis associated a missense DCLRE1C variant with TCR beta V- and J-gene trimming.

Amplification used 60 Vbeta primers and 13 Jbeta primers. TCRdb's table, derived via immunoSEQ multiplex PCR, lists solely in-frame clones and lacks some. The table shows about 130,000 clones, with approximately 80% occurring only once. Germline loops: CDR1 MGHDK, CDR2 SYGVNS. Between the trimmed V and J ends, which lost 5 bases and 0 bases, there was a span of 10 bases. The CDR3 length is 15 residues. On this clone itself: Its antigen is undetermined.

The chain carries TRBV25-1 and TRBJ1-4; TRBD1 might be the D (5 bases). The sample was PBMCs. This receptor was obtained from a woman under 30 in good health and CMV-seropositive. CDR3: CASSHRQSTNEKLFF. CDR3 bases: TGTGCCAGCAGTCACCGACAGTCAACTAATGAAAAACTGTTTTTT.